Following are 18 T cell receptor beta chains from one sample sequenced in a study of blood T cell repertoires in COVID-19. Produced via immunoSEQ multiplex PCR; TCRdb's table is partial and in-frame only. The sample holds 150,000 to 200,000 clones, about 84% seen once. Sequences were obtained from PBMCs or T cells enriched from blood (not recorded which). The receptor source for this set is a middle-aged man who had recovered from COVID-19.

The chain joins TRBV5-1 to TRBJ2-1, with D uncertain. Germline assignment: CDR1 SGHRS and CDR2 YFSETQ. The V gene lost 1 base and the J gene lost 8 bases, with 13 bases spanning the gap. The CDR3 covers 14 residues. This CDR3 reads CASSLLGPLDEQFF. For the CDR3, the DNA is TGCGCCAGCAGCTTGTTGGGCCCCTTGGATGAGCAGTTCTTC.

This clone appeared a few times. The chain is built from TRBV28 and TRBJ1-4; TRBD1 matches 7 bases. Germline V CDR1 and CDR2: MDHEN, SYDVKM. Losses at the gene ends were 6 bases for V and 7 bases for J; bases not matched to a gene: 14. The CDR3 extends over 16 amino acids. The CDR3 sequence: CASRPTGALFGEKLFF. The CDR3 DNA reads TGTGCCAGCAGGCCTACAGGGGCGTTATTTGGTGAAAAACTGTTTTTT.

This clone was seen once. The rearrangement links TRBV21-1 to TRBJ1-2; whether TRBD1, the table's D call, matches the DNA was not checked. TRBV21-1 is an annotated pseudogene. The CDR3 has 16 amino acids. The CDR3 reads CASSKEEKGRDYGYTF. For the CDR3, the DNA is TGTGCCAGCAGCAAAGAAGAGAAGGGCAGGGACTATGGCTACACCTTC.

The chain is built from TRBV24-1 and TRBJ2-1, with D possibly being TRBD2 (5 bases). Per the germline V gene, CDR1 is KGHDR and CDR2 is SFDVKD. This CDR3 is built from 13 residues. V was trimmed by 3 bases and J by 6 bases, leaving 8 bases between them. The DNA of the CDR3 is TGTGCCACCAGTGATGGAGGCCTCAATGAGCAGTTCTTC. Translating gives CATSDGGLNEQFF.

V usage is TRBV7-9 and J usage is TRBJ1-1; 12 bases match TRBD1. This CDR3 is built from 16 residues. CDR1 SEHNR and CDR2 FQNEAQ come from the germline V gene (reference sequence). The V gene end was trimmed by 5 bases and the J gene end by 5 bases; junction bases not matched to a gene: 9. The chain's CDR3 is CASSPPGQGAKTEAFF. In DNA form, the CDR3 reads TGTGCCAGCAGCCCCCCGGGACAGGGGGCAAAAACTGAAGCTTTCTTT.

The V and J genes are TRBV12-5 and TRBJ1-4; the D gene is possibly TRBD1 (5 bases). The CDR3 is made up of 15 amino acids. Germline CDR1 reads LGHNT; CDR2 reads FRNRAP. Trimming stripped 5 bases from V and 4 bases from J, with 14 bases between. The CDR3 region has the DNA TGTGCTAGTGGTCCCGGGACTGAAGGTAATGAAAAACTGTTTTTT. Its translation is CASGPGTEGNEKLFF. The variable domain in full, completed from reference TRBV12-5 and TRBJ1-4, reads DARVTQTPRHKVTEMGQEVTMRCQPILGHNTVFWYRQTMMQGLELLAYFRNRAPLDDSGMPKDRFSAEMPDATLATLKIQPSEPRDSAVYFCASGPGTEGNEKLFFGSGTQLSVL.

The genes are TRBV6-5 and TRBJ1-2; 7 nucleotides align to TRBD1. The CDR3 spans 12 residues. Germline values: CDR1 MNHEY, CDR2 SVGAGI. The J segment lost 11 bases and the V segment lost 6 bases, leaving 9 bases of the junction unmatched. CDR3 protein: CASSNPGQRYTF. In nucleotides, the CDR3 is TGTGCCAGCAGCAATCCGGGACAGAGATACACCTTC.

V and J are TRBV6-5 and TRBJ2-1, with 7 bases matching TRBD1. J gave up 6 bases and V 6 bases, and 5 bases lay outside the gene matches. In germline, CDR1 is MNHEY, CDR2 SVGAGI. This CDR3 spans 13 amino acids. As DNA, the CDR3 is TGTGCCAGCAGATTTGGACAGGCCAATGAGCAGTTCTTC. Residues: CASRFGQANEQFF.

The chain joins TRBV19 to TRBJ1-4; TRBD1 agrees at 7 bases. Germline CDR1 is LNHDA and CDR2 is SQIVND (reference sequence). This CDR3 spans 14 amino acids. V shed 6 bases, J shed 4 bases, and the junction held 5 bases outside the gene matches. The CDR3 region is CASRDGDSNEKLFF. As DNA, the CDR3 is TGTGCCAGTAGAGATGGGGACAGTAATGAAAAACTGTTTTTT. The variable domain in full, with the rest retrieved from reference TRBV19 and TRBJ1-4, is DGGITQSPKYLFRKEGQNVTLSCEQNLNHDAMYWYRQDPGQGLRLIYYSQIVNDFQKGDIAEGYSVSREKKESFPLTVTSAQKNPTAFYLCASRDGDSNEKLFFGSGTQLSVL.

This chain joins TRBV2 and TRBJ2-2, with 7 positions matching TRBD1. The CDR3 totals 18 residues. In germline, CDR1 is SNHLY, CDR2 FYNNEI. The ends lost 6 bases at V and 5 bases at J; junction bases unmatched: 18. In DNA form, the CDR3 reads TGTGCCAGCAGAGCCCGTGCAGCCAGGGGGTCCTCTACCGGGGAGCTGTTTTTT. Its protein is CASRARAARGSSTGELFF.

This rearrangement joins TRBV30 to TRBJ2-5, with a tentative D call TRBD2 (7 bases). Germline V gene data show CDR1 as GTSNPN and CDR2 as SVGIG (reference sequence). The CDR3 has 16 residues. V dropped 3 bases and J dropped 5 bases, with 22 bases sitting between them. The CDR3 spells CAWRTGGFKGWETQYF. CDR3 bases: TGTGCCTGGAGAACGGGGGGCTTTAAGGGGTGGGAGACCCAGTACTTC.

This rearrangement joins TRBV11-1 to TRBJ2-5, with TRBD1 matching over 9 bases. The V gene's germline CDR1 is SGHAT and CDR2 FQDESV (reference sequence). This CDR3 is 15 amino acids long. Trimming took 3 bases from V and 0 from J; bases not matched to a gene: 2. This chain's CDR3 is CASSFGTGHQETQYF. CDR3 bases: TGTGCCAGCAGCTTCGGGACAGGGCACCAAGAGACCCAGTACTTC.

The chain employs TRBV18 and TRBJ2-3; 10 bases align to TRBD2. The CDR3 is 16 amino acids. With 5 bases clipped from V and 2 bases from J, the junction kept 7 bases outside the gene matches. Germline V gene lookup returns CDR1 KGHSH and CDR2 LQKENI. In DNA form, the CDR3 reads TGTGCCAGCTCATCCAGGACTAGCGGCTCCACAGATACGCAGTATTTT. Protein sequence: CASSSRTSGSTDTQYF.

The chain uses TRBV6-2 or TRBV6-3 and TRBJ2-1; 7 nucleotides agree with TRBD2. Germline CDR1 is MNHEY and CDR2 is SVGEGT. V lost 2 bases, J lost 2 bases, and 0 bases stayed unmatched. The CDR3 sequence is 14 residues long. The CDR3 DNA is TGTGCCAGCAGTTACCGGGGGGCCTACAATGAGCAGTTCTTC. Translated, it gives CASSYRGAYNEQFF.

This clone has only one observation. This rearrangement joins TRBV3-1 (or the pseudogene TRBV3-2) to TRBJ2-1, with TRBD2 as a possible D gene (5 bases). Germline V CDR1 and CDR2: LGHDT, YNNKEL (reference sequence). Trimming took off 0 bases at V and 4 bases at J, with 7 bases between the two ends. The CDR3 consists of 14 residues. CDR3 sequence (DNA): TGTGCCAGCAGCCAAGATCGGGGATACAATGAGCAGTTCTTC. Translated, it gives CASSQDRGYNEQFF.

V and J are TRBV19 and TRBJ1-2, with D maybe TRBD1 (5 bases). The V gene's germline CDR1 is LNHDA and CDR2 SQIVND (reference sequence). Trimming stripped 6 bases from V and 6 bases from J, with 11 bases between. This CDR3 spans 12 amino acids. CDR3 in amino acids: CASSLQGHGYTF. As DNA, the CDR3 is TGTGCCAGTAGCCTTCAGGGCCATGGCTACACCTTC.

This clone has more than one count but fewer than ten. The V and J genes are TRBV19 and TRBJ1-2, with 7 bases matching TRBD1. The CDR3 extends over 14 amino acids. V lost 3 bases to trimming and J lost 5 bases; unmatched junction nucleotides: 6. Germline lookup yields CDR1 LNHDA and CDR2 SQIVND (reference sequence). This CDR3 reads CASSITGVVYGYTF. Here the CDR3 DNA reads TGTGCCAGTAGTATCACAGGGGTGGTATATGGCTACACCTTC.

The CDR3 loop is CATRTSGTDTQYF. Written as DNA, the CDR3 is TGTGCCACGCGGACTAGCGGCACAGATACGCAGTATTTT. The V gene is TRBV15, the J gene TRBJ2-3; TRBD2 matches 9 bases. The CDR3 loop spans 13 amino acids. CDR1 is LNHNV and CDR2 is YYDKDF in the germline V gene (reference sequence). V was pared by 9 bases and J by 1 base, with 2 bases of the junction left unmatched.